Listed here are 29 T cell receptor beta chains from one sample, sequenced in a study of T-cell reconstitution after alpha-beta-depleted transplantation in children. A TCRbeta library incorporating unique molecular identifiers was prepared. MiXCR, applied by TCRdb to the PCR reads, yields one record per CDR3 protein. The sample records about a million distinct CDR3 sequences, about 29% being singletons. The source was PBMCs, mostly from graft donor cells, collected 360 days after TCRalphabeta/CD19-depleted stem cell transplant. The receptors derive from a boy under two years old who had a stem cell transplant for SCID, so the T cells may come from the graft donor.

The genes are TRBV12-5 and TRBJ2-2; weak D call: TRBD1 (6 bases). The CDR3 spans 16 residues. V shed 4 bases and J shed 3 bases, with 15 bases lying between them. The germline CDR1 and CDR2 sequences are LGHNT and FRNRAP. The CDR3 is CASGSPITGYTGELFF. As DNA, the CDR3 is TGTGCTAGTGGTTCCCCAATTACAGGGTACACCGGGGAGCTGTTTTTT.

In DNA form, the CDR3 reads TGTGCCTGGTCCCGTCCAGGTCAGCCCCAGCATTTT. Encoded protein: CAWSRPGQPQHF. The rearrangement joins TRBV30 to TRBJ1-5; no firm D call. The CDR3 runs to 12 residues. The V end lost 5 bases, the J end lost 6 bases, and 11 bases lay between the germline ends. CDR1 is GTSNPN, CDR2 SVGIG, per germline (reference sequence).

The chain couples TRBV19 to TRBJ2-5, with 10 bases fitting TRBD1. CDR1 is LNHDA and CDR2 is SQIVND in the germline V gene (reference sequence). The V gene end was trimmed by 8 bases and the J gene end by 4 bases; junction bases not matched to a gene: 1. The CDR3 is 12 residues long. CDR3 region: CASRQGAETQYF. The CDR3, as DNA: TGTGCCAGTCGACAGGGGGCAGAGACCCAGTACTTC.

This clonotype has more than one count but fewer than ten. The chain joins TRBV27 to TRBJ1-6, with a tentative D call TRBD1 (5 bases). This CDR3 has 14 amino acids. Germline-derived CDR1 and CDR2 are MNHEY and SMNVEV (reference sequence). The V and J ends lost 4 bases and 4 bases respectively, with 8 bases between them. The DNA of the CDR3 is TGTGCCAGCAGTTGGGGCGTTTATAATTCACCCCTCCACTTT. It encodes CASSWGVYNSPLHF.

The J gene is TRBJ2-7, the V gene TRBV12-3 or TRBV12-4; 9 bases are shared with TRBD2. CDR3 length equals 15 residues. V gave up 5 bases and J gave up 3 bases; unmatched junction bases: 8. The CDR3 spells CASSILAGTGYEQYF. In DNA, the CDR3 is TGTGCCAGCAGTATTCTAGCGGGGACGGGCTACGAGCAGTACTTC.

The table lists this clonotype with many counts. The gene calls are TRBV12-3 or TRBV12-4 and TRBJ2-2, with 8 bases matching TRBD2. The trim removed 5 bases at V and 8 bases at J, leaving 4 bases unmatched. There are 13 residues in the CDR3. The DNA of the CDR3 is TGTGCCAGCAGTCCCGGGGGGGTTGGGGAGCTGTTTTTT. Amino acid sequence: CASSPGGVGELFF.

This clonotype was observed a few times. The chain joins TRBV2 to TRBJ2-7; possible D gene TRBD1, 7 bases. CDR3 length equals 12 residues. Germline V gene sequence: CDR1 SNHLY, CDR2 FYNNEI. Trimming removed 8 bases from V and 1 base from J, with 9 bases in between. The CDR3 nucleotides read TGTGCCAGCGCGGGACAGTCCTACGAGCAGTACTTC. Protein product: CASAGQSYEQYF.

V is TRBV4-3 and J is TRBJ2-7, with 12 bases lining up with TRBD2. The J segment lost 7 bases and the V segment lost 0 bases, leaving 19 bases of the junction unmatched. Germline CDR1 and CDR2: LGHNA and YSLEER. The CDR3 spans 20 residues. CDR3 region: CASSQELGLAGLILGGEQYF. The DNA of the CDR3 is TGCGCCAGCAGCCAAGAGCTGGGACTAGCGGGCCTAATCCTTGGGGGGGAGCAGTACTTC.

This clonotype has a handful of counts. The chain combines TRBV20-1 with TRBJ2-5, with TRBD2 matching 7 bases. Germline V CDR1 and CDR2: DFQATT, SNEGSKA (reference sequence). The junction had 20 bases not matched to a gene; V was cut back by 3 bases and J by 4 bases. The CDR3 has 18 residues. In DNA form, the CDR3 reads TGCAGTGCTAGTTTTCTGCTCCCGGGGGACTACTGGAGAGAGACCCAGTACTTC. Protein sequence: CSASFLLPGDYWRETQYF.

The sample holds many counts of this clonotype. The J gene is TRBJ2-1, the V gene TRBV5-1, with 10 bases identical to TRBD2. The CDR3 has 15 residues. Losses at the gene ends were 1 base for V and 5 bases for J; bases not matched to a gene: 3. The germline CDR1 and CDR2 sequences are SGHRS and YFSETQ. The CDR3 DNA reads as TGCGCCAGCAGCTTGCTAGCGGGGGCGAACAATGAGCAGTTCTTC. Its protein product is CASSLLAGANNEQFF. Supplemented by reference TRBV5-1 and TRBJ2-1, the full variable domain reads KAGVTQTPRYLIKTRGQQVTLSCSPISGHRSVSWYQQTPGQGLQFLFEYFSETQRNKGNFPGRFSGRQFSNSRSEMNVSTLELGDSALYLCASSLLAGANNEQFFGPGTRLTVL.

As DNA, the CDR3 is TGTGCCAGCAGAGTTAGCGGCGGGGAGCTGTTTTTT. It codes for CASRVSGGELFF. The chain has TRBV9 and TRBJ2-2; TRBD2 might be the D (6 bases). Germline-derived CDR1 and CDR2 are SGDLS and YYNGEE. Trimming removed 5 bases at V and 7 bases at J, with 9 bases between. The CDR3 contains 12 residues.

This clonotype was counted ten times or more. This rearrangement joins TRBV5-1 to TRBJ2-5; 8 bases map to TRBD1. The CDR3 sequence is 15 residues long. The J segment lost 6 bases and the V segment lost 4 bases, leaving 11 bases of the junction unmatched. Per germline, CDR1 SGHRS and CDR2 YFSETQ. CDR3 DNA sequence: TGCGCCAGCAGCCCGGATTGGGGACAGGTCAAGACCCAGTACTTC. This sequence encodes CASSPDWGQVKTQYF. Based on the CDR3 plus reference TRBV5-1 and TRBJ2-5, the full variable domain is KAGVTQTPRYLIKTRGQQVTLSCSPISGHRSVSWYQQTPGQGLQFLFEYFSETQRNKGNFPGRFSGRQFSNSRSEMNVSTLELGDSALYLCASSPDWGQVKTQYFGPGTRLLVL.

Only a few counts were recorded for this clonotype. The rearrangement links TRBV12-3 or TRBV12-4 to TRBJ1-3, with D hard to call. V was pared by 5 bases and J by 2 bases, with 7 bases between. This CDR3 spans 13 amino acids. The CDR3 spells CASSRDPGNTIYF. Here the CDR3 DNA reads TGTGCCAGCAGTCGGGATCCTGGAAACACCATATATTTT.

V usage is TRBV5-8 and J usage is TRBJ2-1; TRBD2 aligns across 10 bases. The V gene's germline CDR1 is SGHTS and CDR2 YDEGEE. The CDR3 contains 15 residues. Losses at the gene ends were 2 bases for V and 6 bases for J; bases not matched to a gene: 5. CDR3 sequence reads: CASSFSWTSGNEQFF. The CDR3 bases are TGTGCCAGCAGCTTTTCCTGGACTAGCGGCAATGAGCAGTTCTTC.

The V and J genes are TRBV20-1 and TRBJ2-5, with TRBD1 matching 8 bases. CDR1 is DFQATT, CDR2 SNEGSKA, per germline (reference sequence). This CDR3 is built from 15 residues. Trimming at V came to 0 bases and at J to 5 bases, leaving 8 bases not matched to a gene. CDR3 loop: CSAREWDRRGETQYF. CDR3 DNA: TGCAGTGCTAGAGAATGGGACAGGAGGGGGGAGACCCAGTACTTC.

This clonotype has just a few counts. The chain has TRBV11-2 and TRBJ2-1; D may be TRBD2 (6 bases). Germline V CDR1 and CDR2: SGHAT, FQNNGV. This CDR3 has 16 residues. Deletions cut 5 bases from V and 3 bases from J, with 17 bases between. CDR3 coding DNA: TGTGCCAGCAGCCTAAAGGGGCAGGGACTCTACAATGAGCAGTTCTTC. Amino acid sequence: CASSLKGQGLYNEQFF.

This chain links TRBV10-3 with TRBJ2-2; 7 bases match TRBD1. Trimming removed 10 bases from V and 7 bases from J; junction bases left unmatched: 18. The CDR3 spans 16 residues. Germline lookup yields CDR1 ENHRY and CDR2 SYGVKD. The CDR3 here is CATKPLQGWGNGELFF. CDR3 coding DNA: TGTGCCACCAAACCATTACAGGGGTGGGGAAACGGGGAGCTGTTTTTT.

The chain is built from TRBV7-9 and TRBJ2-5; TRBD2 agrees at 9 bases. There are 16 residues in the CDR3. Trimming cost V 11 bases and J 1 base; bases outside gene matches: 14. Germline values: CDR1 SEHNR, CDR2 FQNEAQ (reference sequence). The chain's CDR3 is CASVPSQRGAQETQYF. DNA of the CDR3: TGTGCCTCTGTCCCTTCCCAGCGGGGGGCCCAAGAGACCCAGTACTTC.

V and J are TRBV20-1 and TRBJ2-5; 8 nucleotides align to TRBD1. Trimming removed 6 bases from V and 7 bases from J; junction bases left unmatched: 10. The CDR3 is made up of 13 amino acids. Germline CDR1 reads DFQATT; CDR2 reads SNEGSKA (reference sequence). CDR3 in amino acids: CSATDRAFGTQYF. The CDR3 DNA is TGCAGTGCCACGGACAGGGCTTTCGGGACCCAGTACTTC.

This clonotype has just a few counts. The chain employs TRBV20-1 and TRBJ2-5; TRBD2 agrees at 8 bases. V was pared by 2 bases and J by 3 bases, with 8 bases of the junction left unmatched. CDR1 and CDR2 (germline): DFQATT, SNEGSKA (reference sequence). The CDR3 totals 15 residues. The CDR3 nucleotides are TGCAGTGCTAGAAGCGGGGGCCTACTGGAAGAGACCCAGTACTTC. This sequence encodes CSARSGGLLEETQYF.

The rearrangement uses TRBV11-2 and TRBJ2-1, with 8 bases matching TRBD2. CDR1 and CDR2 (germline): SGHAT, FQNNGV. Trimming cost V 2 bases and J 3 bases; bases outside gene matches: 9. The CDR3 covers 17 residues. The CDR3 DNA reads TGTGCCAGCAGCTTAAGGAGCGGGGGTCCTATCTACAATGAGCAGTTCTTC. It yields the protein CASSLRSGGPIYNEQFF.

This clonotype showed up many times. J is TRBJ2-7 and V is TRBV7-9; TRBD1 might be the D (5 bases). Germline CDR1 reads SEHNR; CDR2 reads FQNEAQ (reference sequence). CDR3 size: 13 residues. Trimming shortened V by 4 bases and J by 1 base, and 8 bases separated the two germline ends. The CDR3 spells CASSSTVSYEQYF. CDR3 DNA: TGTGCCAGCAGCTCGACAGTATCCTACGAGCAGTACTTC.

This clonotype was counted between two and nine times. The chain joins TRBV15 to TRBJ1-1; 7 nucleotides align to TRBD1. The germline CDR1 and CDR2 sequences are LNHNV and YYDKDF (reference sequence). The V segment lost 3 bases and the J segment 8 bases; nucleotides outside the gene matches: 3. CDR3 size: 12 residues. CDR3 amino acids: CATSRGRGEAFF. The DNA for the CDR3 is TGTGCCACCAGCAGGGGCAGGGGGGAAGCTTTCTTT.

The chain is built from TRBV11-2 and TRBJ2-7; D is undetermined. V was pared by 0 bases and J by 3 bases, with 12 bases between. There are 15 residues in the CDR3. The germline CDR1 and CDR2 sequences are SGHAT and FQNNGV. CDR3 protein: CASSLEEGSLYEQYF. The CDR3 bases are TGTGCCAGCAGCTTAGAGGAAGGGTCCCTCTACGAGCAGTACTTC.

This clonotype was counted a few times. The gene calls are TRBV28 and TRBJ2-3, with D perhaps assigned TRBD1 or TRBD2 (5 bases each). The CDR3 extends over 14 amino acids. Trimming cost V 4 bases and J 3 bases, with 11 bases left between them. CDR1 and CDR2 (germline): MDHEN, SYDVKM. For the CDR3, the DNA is TGTGCCAGCAGTTCCGGGGCCGATACAGATACGCAGTATTTT. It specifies CASSSGADTDTQYF.

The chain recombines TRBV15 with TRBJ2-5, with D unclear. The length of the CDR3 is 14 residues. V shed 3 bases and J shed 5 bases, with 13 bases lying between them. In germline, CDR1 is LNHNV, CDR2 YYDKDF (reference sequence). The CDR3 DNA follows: TGTGCCACCAGCAGTAAACCGTATCCCGAGACCCAGTACTTC. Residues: CATSSKPYPETQYF.

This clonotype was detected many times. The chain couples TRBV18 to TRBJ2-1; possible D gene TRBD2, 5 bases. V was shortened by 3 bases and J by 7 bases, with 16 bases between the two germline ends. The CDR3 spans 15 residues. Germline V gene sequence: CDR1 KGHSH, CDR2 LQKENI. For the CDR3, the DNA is TGTGCCAGCTCACCCCCGCGAGGGAAGATAAATGAGCAGTTCTTC. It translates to CASSPPRGKINEQFF.

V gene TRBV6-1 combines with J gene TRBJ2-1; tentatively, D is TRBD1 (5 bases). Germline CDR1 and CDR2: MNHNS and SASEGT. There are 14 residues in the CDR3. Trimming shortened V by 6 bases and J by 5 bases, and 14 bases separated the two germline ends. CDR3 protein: CASSDRTRDNEQFF. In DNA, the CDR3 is TGTGCCAGCAGCGACAGAACCCGAGACAATGAGCAGTTCTTC.

This chain's CDR3 is CSARAPGTHNEQFF. CDR3 nucleotide sequence: TGCAGTGCTAGAGCCCCTGGGACCCACAATGAGCAGTTCTTC. The chain carries TRBV20-1 and TRBJ2-1; D could derive from TRBD1 or TRBD2 (5 bases each). Germline V gene data show CDR1 as DFQATT and CDR2 as SNEGSKA (reference sequence). This CDR3 has 14 residues. Trimming took off 1 base at V and 5 bases at J, with 12 bases between the two ends.